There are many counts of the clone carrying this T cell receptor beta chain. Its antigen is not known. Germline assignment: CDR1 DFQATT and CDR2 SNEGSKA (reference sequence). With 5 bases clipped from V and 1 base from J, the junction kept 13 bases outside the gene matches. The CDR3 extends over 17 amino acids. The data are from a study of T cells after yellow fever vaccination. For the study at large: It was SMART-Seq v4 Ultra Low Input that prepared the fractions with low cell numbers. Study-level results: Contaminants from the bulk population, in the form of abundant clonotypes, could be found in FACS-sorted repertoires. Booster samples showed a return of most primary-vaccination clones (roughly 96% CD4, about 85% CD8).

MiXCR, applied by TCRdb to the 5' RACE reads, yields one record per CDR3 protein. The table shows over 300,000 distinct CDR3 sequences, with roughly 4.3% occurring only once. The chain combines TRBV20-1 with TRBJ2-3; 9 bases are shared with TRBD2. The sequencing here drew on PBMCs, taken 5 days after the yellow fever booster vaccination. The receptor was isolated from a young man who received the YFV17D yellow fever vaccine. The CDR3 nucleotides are TGCAGTGCTGGAAGGGGAGATAGCGGGGGAGGCACAGATACGCAGTATTTT. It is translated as CSAGRGDSGGGTDTQYF.